Listed below are T cell receptor beta chains from one sample, sequenced in a study of T cell changes during pregnancy in multiple sclerosis. Generated by immunoSEQ multiplex PCR, the TCRdb table keeps only in-frame clones and is missing some. The sample has about 41,000 clones, around 89% seen once. Material: CD4+ T cells from peripheral blood mononuclear cells, obtained in the first trimester of pregnancy. The receptors originated from a female donor with multiple sclerosis, enrolled in a pregnancy study. The CDR3 runs from the conserved cysteine through the conserved F or W. A D gene is named only where the DNA matches it firmly. Size is stated for part of the rows, as once, few or many counts, or as a class when the clone is expanded.

D: .
V: TRBV6-1
J: TRBJ1-5
size: few
DNA: TGTGCCAGCAGTGAACGTGGGTGGGGGGGGGCGGAAAATCAGCCCCAGCATTTT
CDR3: CASSERGWGGAENQPQHF

D: TRBD2
V: TRBV9
J: TRBJ2-1
size: .
DNA: TGTGCCAGCAGCGTATCCCCCCTCCCAGGAGCGGGAAATGAGCAGTTCTTC
CDR3: CASSVSPLPGAGNEQFF

D: TRBD2
V: TRBV5-1
J: TRBJ2-7
size: .
DNA: TGCGCCAGCAGGTCGGGGGGTCCCTACGAGCAGTACTTC
CDR3: CASRSGGPYEQYF

D: .
V: TRBV11-1
J: TRBJ2-2
size: .
DNA: TGTGCCAGCAGCCTAAAACGAAACACCGGGGAGCTGTTTTTT
CDR3: CASSLKRNTGELFF

D: .
V: TRBV9
J: TRBJ1-3
size: .
DNA: TGTGCCAGCAGCTGGGACGGGGGGTCTGGAAACACCATATATTTT
CDR3: CASSWDGGSGNTIYF

D: TRBD1
V: TRBV6-6
J: TRBJ1-4
size: .
DNA: TGTGCCAGCAGCGACCGGGACAGGGGTGGCGAAAAACTGTTTTTT
CDR3: CASSDRDRGGEKLFF

D: .
V: TRBV7-2
J: TRBJ2-1
size: .
DNA: TGTGCCAGCAGCTTAACCCCCGGGAGTATGTACAATGAGCAGTTCTTC
CDR3: CASSLTPGSMYNEQFF

D: .
V: TRBV18
J: TRBJ2-2
size: .
DNA: TGTGCCAGCTCACCATTGGCGGGGCTCGACACCGGGGAGCTGTTTTTT
CDR3: CASSPLAGLDTGELFF

D: .
V: TRBV6-5
J: TRBJ1-1
size: .
DNA: TGTGCCAGCAGCCGTTCTCGTCAGGGCACTGAAGCTTTCTTT
CDR3: CASSRSRQGTEAFF

D: TRBD1
V: TRBV7-2
J: TRBJ1-3
size: .
DNA: TGTGCCAGCAGCGACTGGACAGGGAGTGGAAACACCATATATTTT
CDR3: CASSDWTGSGNTIYF

D: .
V: TRBV19
J: TRBJ1-4
size: .
DNA: TGTGCCGCCGGGAATGAAAAACTGTTTTTT
CDR3: CAAGNEKLFF

D: .
V: TRBV13
J: TRBJ1-4
size: .
DNA: TGTGCCAGCAGCTCAGGGACATTGGCTGAAAAACTGTTTTTT
CDR3: CASSSGTLAEKLFF

D: TRBD2
V: TRBV6-6
J: TRBJ2-1
size: .
DNA: TGTGCCAGCAGTTACTTGGGACTAGCGGACCATGAGCAGTTCTTC
CDR3: CASSYLGLADHEQFF

D: .
V: TRBV28
J: TRBJ1-4
size: .
DNA: TGTGCCAGCAGTCAAGGTCGAGGGTTTAATGAAAAACTGTTTTTT
CDR3: CASSQGRGFNEKLFF

D: TRBD1
V: TRBV5-5
J: TRBJ1-2
size: .
DNA: TGTGCCAGCAGCTTGGCTGAGACAGGGGGATACTATGGCTACACCTTC
CDR3: CASSLAETGGYYGYTF

D: TRBD1
V: TRBV7-2
J: TRBJ2-4
size: once
DNA: TGTGCCAGCAGCTTAGTACTGACAGGGGGTGGCAAAAACATTCAGTACTTC
CDR3: CASSLVLTGGGKNIQYF

D: .
V: TRBV5-1
J: TRBJ2-2
size: .
DNA: TGCGCCAGCAGCTTGCAGGCTGGAAACACCGGGGAGCTGTTTTTT
CDR3: CASSLQAGNTGELFF

D: TRBD1
V: TRBV29-1
J: TRBJ1-1
size: .
DNA: TGCAGCGCCCGACAGGGGGCGGACACTGAAGCTTTCTTT
CDR3: CSARQGADTEAFF

D: TRBD2
V: TRBV10-2
J: TRBJ2-5
size: .
DNA: TGCGCCAGCAGGACTAGCGAGGAGACCCAGTACTTC
CDR3: CASRTSEETQYF

D: TRBD2
V: TRBV19
J: TRBJ2-2
size: .
DNA: TGTGCCAGTAGTATCGGGGGACTAGCTGACACCGGGGAGCTGTTTTTT
CDR3: CASSIGGLADTGELFF

D: .
V: TRBV28
J: TRBJ1-5
size: .
DNA: TGTGCCAGCAGTTTACAGGGGACCGGGCCCCAGCATTTT
CDR3: CASSLQGTGPQHF

D: TRBD2
V: TRBV4-2
J: TRBJ2-2
size: .
DNA: TGTGCCAGCAGCCAAGCAGGGACTAGCGGGAGCACCGGGGAGCTGTTTTTT
CDR3: CASSQAGTSGSTGELFF

D: .
V: TRBV29-1
J: TRBJ1-1
size: .
DNA: TGCAGCGCCCTGAACAGGGTTGGAATGGCTGAAGCTTTCTTT
CDR3: CSALNRVGMAEAFF

D: .
V: TRBV18
J: TRBJ2-6
size: .
DNA: TGTGCCAGCTCACCCGACATTGGGGCCAACGTCCTGACTTTC
CDR3: CASSPDIGANVLTF

D: TRBD2
V: TRBV5-5
J: TRBJ2-7
size: .
DNA: TGTGCCAGCAGTCTTACGACTAGCATTTTCGAGCAGTACTTC
CDR3: CASSLTTSIFEQYF

D: TRBD1
V: TRBV10-3
J: TRBJ2-7
size: once
DNA: TGTGCCATTTGGGACAGGGGGAACTACGAGCAGTACTTC
CDR3: CAIWDRGNYEQYF

D: TRBD1
V: TRBV19
J: TRBJ1-5
size: .
DNA: TGTGCCAGTAGGATGGACAGGGGGAGTAACCAGCCCCAGCATTTT
CDR3: CASRMDRGSNQPQHF

D: TRBD2
V: TRBV27
J: TRBJ2-2
size: .
DNA: TGTGCCAGCAGTTTACGACTAGCGGGAGCCAACACCGGGGAGCTGTTTTTT
CDR3: CASSLRLAGANTGELFF

D: .
V: TRBV27
J: TRBJ1-2
size: .
DNA: TGTGCCAGCAGTTTCTTGGCAGGCGGCTACACCTTC
CDR3: CASSFLAGGYTF

D: TRBD2
V: TRBV27
J: TRBJ2-1
size: .
DNA: TGTGCCAGCAGTTTACTACTAGCGGGAGGGCGACCCTACAATGAGCAGTTCTTC
CDR3: CASSLLLAGGRPYNEQFF

D: TRBD1
V: TRBV15
J: TRBJ1-1
size: .
DNA: TGTGCCACCAGCTTATACAGGGGGCTTTTGAACACTGAAGCTTTCTTT
CDR3: CATSLYRGLLNTEAFF